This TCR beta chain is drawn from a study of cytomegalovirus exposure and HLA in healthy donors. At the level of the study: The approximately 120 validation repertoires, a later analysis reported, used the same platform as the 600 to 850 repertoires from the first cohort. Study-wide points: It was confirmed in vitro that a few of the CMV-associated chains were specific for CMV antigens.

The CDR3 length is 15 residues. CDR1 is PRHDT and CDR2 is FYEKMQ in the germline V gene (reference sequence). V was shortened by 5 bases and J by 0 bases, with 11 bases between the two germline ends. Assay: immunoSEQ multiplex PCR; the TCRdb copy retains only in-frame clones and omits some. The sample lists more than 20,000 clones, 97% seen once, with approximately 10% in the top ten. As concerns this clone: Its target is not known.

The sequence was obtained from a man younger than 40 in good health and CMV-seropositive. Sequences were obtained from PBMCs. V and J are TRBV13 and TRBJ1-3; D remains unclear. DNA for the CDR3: TGTGCCAGCAGCCCCCGCGGAGTCTCTGGAAACACCATATATTTT. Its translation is CASSPRGVSGNTIYF.